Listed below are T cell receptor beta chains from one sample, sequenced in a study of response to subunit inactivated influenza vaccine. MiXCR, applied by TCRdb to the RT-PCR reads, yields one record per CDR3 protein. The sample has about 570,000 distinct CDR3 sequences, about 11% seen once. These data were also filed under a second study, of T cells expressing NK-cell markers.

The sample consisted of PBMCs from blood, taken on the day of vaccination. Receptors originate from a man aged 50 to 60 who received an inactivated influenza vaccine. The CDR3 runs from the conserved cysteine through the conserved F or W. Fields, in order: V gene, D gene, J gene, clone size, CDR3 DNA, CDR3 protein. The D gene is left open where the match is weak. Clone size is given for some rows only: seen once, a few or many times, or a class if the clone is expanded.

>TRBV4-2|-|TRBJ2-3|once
TGTGCCAGCAGCCAAGCGGAGCTTTTTGGCAGCACAGATACGCAGTATTTT
CASSQAELFGSTDTQYF
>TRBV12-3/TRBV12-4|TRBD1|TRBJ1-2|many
TGTGCCAGCACCATTGGGACAGCGTATGGCTACACCTTC
CASTIGTAYGYTF
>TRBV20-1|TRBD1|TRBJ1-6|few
TGCAGTGCACGGGGCACCGGGACAGAGAAATCACCCCTCCACTTT
CSARGTGTEKSPLHF
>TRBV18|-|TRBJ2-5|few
TGTGCCAGCTCACCGGGGGCGGAAGAGACCCAGTACTTC
CASSPGAEETQYF
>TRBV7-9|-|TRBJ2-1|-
TGTGCCAGCAGCTTACTTCTAGCCCATGAGCAGTTCTTC
CASSLLLAHEQFF
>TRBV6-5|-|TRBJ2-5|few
TGTGCCAGCAGCTACCAGCCGGTGGCGGGGAGCCAAGAGACCCAGTACTTC
CASSYQPVAGSQETQYF
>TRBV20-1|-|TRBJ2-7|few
TGCAGTGCCGGGGGCAGGGGTCGCTACGAGCAGTACTTC
CSAGGRGRYEQYF
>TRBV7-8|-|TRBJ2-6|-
TGTGCCAGCAGCTTGACAGGTTGGAAAAGCTCTGGGGCCAACGTCCTGACTTTC
CASSLTGWKSSGANVLTF
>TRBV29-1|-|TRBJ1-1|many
TGCAGCGTTGCAGGCCAGTCTAGTGAGATCACTGAAGCTTTCTTT
CSVAGQSSEITEAFF
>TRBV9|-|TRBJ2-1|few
TGTGCCAGCAGCGTAGTCTCGGCGGGCAATTACAATGAGCAGTTCTTC
CASSVVSAGNYNEQFF
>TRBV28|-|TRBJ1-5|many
TGTGCCAGCAGTTTAGGGACACTCAATCAGCCCCAGCATTTT
CASSLGTLNQPQHF
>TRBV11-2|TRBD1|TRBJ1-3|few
TGTGCCAGCAGCTCTCGACAGGGGGAAACCATATATTTT
CASSSRQGETIYF
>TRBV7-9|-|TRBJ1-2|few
TGTGCCAGCAGCCCCCCCCTGACGGACGGCTACACCTTC
CASSPPLTDGYTF
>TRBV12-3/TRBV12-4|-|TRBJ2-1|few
TGTGCCAGCAGTTTAGCGCTTGGGGGGTCCGGTGAGTTCTTC
CASSLALGGSGEFF
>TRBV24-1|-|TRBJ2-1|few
TGTGCCACCAGTGATTTGAGGGCAGAACCGTACAATGAGCAGTTCTTC
CATSDLRAEPYNEQFF
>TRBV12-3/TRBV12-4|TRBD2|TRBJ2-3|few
TGTGCCAGCAGCCGCGGACTAGCGGGAGCTTACTACACAGATACGCAGTATTTT
CASSRGLAGAYYTDTQYF
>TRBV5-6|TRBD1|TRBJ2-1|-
TGTGCCAGCAGGGGGGACATTTCAGGGGGTGAGCAGTTCTTC
CASRGDISGGEQFF
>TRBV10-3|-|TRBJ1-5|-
TGTGCCATCAGTCCCAGGGCCGATAGCAATCAGCCCCAGCATTTT
CAISPRADSNQPQHF
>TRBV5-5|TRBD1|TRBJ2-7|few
TGTGCCAGCAGCTTGGCCGGGACAGCCGTCTACGAGCAGTACTTC
CASSLAGTAVYEQYF
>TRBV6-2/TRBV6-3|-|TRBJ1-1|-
TGTGCCAGCAGTTACGGGGGGAGTAGGACTGAAGCTTTCTTT
CASSYGGSRTEAFF
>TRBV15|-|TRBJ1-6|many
TGTGCCACCAGCAGAGACTCGCATTCCTATAATTCACCCCTCCACTTT
CATSRDSHSYNSPLHF
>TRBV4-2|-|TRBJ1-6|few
TGTGCCAGCAGCCAAGGATACCAAGGGGATTTGCGGAGCTCCTATAATTCACCCCTCCACTTT
CASSQGYQGDLRSSYNSPLHF
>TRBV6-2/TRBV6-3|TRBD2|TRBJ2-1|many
TGTGCCAGCAGCCGGCTTCAGGGACTAAACAATGAGCAGTTCTTC
CASSRLQGLNNEQFF
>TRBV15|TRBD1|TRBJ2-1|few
TGTGCCACCAGCAGAACCGGGACAGGGTTTGAGCAGTTCTTC
CATSRTGTGFEQFF
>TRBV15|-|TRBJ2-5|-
TGTGCCACCAGAAATCTGGAGACCCAGTACTTC
CATRNLETQYF
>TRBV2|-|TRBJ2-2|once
TGTGCCAGCTTACCGGGGTGGTCCACCGGGGAGCTGTTTTTT
CASLPGWSTGELFF
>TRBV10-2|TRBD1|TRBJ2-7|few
TGCGCCAGCAGTGAGACAGGGGTCGTCGAGCAGTACTTC
CASSETGVVEQYF
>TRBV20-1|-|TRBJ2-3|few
TGCAGTGCTAGGGAGAGTACTACCCCAGGCAATACGCAGTATTTT
CSARESTTPGNTQYF
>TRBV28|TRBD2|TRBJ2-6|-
TGTGCCAGCAGTTTATTCCTAGCGGGAGCCTCTGGGGCCAACGTCCTGACTTTC
CASSLFLAGASGANVLTF
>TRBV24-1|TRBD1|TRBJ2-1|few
TGTGCCACCAGTGAAGACAGGGTAGGGGAATTGAATGAGCAGTTCTTC
CATSEDRVGELNEQFF
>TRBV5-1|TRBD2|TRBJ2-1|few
TGCGCCAGCAGCCCTTCCGGGACTAGCGGGAGGATCAATGAGCAGTTCTTC
CASSPSGTSGRINEQFF
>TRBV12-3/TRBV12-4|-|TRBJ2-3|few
TGTGCCAGCAGTTTCAGGGTAATCCTCACAGATACGCAGTATTTT
CASSFRVILTDTQYF
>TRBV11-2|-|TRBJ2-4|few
TGTGCCAGCAGCCTGGGACCGATCAAAAACATTCAGTACTTC
CASSLGPIKNIQYF